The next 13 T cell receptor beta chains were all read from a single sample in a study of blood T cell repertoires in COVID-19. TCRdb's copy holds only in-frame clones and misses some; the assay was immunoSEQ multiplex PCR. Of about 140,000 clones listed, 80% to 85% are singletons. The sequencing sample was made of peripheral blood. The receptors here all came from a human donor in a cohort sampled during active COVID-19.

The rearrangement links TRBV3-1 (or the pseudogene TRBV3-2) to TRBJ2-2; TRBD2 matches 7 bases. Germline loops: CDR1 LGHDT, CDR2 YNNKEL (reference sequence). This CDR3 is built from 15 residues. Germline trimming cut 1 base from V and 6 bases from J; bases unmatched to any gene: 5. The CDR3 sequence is CASSQAAGFAGELFF. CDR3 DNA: TGTGCCAGCAGCCAAGCAGCGGGGTTTGCCGGGGAGCTGTTTTTT.

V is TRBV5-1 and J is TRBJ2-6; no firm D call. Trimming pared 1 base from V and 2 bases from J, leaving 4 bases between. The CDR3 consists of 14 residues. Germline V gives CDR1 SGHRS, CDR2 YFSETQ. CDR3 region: CASSLRAGANVLTF. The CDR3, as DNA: TGCGCCAGCAGCTTGCGAGCTGGGGCCAACGTCCTGACTTTC.

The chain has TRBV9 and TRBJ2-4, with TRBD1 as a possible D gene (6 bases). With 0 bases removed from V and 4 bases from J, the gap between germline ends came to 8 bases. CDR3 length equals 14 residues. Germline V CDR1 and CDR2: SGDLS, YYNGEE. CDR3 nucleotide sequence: TGTGCCAGCAGCGTAGGCAGGGGAAAAAACATTCAGTACTTC. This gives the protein CASSVGRGKNIQYF.

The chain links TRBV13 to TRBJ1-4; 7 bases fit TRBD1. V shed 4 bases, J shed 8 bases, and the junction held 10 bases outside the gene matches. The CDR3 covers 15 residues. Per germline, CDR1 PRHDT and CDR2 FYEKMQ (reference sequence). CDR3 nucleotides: TGTGCCAGCAGCTCAACCCGACAGGGTGGGGAAAAACTGTTTTTT. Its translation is CASSSTRQGGEKLFF.

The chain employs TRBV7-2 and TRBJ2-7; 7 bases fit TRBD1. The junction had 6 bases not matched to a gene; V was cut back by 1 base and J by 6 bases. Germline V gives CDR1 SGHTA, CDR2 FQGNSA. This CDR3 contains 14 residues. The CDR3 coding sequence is TGTGCCAGCAGCTTAGTTCCGGCAGGGGGCGAGCAGTACTTC. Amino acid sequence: CASSLVPAGGEQYF.

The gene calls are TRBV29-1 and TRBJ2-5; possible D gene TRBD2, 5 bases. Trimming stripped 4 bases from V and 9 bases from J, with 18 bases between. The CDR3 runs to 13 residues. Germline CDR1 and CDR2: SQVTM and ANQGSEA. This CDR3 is CSVVALAQEAQYF. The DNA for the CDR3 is TGCAGCGTTGTTGCGCTAGCCCAGGAGGCCCAGTACTTC.

The CDR3 DNA reads TGTGCCAGCAGCCTCCGAAAATTAGCGGGGGAAGAGACCCAGTACTTC. Amino acid sequence: CASSLRKLAGEETQYF. This chain joins TRBV14 and TRBJ2-5; 9 nucleotides line up with TRBD2. Germline V lookup: CDR1 SGHDN, CDR2 FVKESK. The CDR3 loop spans 16 amino acids. V gave up 4 bases and J gave up 3 bases; unmatched junction bases: 9.

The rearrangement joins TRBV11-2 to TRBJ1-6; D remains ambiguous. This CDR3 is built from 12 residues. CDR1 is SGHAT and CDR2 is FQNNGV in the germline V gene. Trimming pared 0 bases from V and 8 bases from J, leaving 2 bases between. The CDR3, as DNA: TGTGCCAGCAGCTTAGACGATTCACCCCTCCACTTT. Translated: CASSLDDSPLHF.

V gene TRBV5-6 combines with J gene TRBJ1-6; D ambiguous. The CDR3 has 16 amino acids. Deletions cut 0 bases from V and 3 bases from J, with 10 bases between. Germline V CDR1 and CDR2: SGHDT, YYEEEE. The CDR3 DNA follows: TGTGCCAGCAGCTTGGTTAACGTCGGCTATAATTCACCCCTCCACTTT. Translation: CASSLVNVGYNSPLHF.

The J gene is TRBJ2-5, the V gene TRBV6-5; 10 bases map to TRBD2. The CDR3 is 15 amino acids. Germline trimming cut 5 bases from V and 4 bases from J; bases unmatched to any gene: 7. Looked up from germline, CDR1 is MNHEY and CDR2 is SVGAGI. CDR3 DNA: TGTGCCAGCAGTAAACTAGCGGGGAGGCTAGAGACCCAGTACTTC. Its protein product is CASSKLAGRLETQYF.

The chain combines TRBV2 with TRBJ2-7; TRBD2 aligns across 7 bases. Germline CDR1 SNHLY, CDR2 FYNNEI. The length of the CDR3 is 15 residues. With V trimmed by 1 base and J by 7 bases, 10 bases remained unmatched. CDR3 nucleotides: TGTGCCAGCAGTGAAGTGGCTAGCGGTCCGGGGGAGCAGTACTTC. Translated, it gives CASSEVASGPGEQYF.

The CDR3 DNA reads as TGTGCCAGCAGTGCGGTGGCGGGGGGCTCTGGGGCCAACGTCCTGACTTTC. It translates to CASSAVAGGSGANVLTF. V is TRBV6-4 and J is TRBJ2-6; 8 bases are a match to TRBD2. Trimming took 4 bases from V and 0 from J; bases not matched to a gene: 5. The CDR3 length is 17 residues. Germline CDR1 reads MRHNA; CDR2 reads SNTAGT.

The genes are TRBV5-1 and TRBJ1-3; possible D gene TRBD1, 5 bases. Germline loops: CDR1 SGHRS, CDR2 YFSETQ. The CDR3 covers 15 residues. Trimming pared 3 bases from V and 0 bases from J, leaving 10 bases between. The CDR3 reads CASSSGRGSGNTIYF. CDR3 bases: TGCGCCAGCAGCTCGGGGCGGGGCTCTGGAAACACCATATATTTT. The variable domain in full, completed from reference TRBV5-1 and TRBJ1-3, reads KAGVTQTPRYLIKTRGQQVTLSCSPISGHRSVSWYQQTPGQGLQFLFEYFSETQRNKGNFPGRFSGRQFSNSRSEMNVSTLELGDSALYLCASSSGRGSGNTIYFGEGSWLTVV.